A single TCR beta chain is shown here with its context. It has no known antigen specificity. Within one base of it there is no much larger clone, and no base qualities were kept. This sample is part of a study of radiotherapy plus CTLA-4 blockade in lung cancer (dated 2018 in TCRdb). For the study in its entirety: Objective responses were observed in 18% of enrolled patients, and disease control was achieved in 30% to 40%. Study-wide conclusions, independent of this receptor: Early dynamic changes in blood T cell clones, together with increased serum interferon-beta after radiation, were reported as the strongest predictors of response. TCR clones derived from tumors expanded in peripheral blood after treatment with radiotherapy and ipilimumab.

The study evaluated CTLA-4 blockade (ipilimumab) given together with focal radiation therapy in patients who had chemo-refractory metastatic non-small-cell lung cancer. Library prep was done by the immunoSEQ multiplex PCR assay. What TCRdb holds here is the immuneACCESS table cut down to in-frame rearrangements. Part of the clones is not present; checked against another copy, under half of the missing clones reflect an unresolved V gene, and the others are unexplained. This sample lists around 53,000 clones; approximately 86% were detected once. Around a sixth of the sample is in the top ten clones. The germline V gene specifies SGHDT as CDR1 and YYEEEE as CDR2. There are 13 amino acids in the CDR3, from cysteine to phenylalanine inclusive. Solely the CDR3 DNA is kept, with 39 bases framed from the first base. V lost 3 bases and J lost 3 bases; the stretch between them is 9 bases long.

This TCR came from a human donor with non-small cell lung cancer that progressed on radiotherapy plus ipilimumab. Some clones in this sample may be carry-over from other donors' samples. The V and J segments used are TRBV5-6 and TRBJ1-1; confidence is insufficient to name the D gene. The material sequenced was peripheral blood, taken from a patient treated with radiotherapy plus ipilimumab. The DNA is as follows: TGTGCCAGCAGCTCATTACAAGACACTGAAGCTTTCTTT. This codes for CASSSLQDTEAFF.